What follows are 29 T cell receptor beta chains derived from one specimen sequenced in a study of molecular identifiers for immune sequencing clone quantification. Each CDR3 protein gets one entry after TCRdb re-called the PCR reads with MiXCR. The table shows some 93,000 distinct CDR3 sequences, with under 25% occurring only once. The sequenced sample consisted of naive CD8+ T cells from blood, with Jurkat cell RNA spiked in. Subset meaning: FACS-sorted CD8+CD4-CCR7+CD45RA+ naive T cells. The receptors stem from a human donor in good health. Some libraries in this study had Jurkat cell RNA spiked in.

This clonotype was counted a few times. The chain couples TRBV10-3 to TRBJ1-2, with D perhaps matching TRBD1 (6 bases). The germline gives CDR1 ENHRY, CDR2 SYGVKD. This CDR3 spans 15 amino acids. V lost 8 bases and J lost 4, with 20 bases in between. CDR3 DNA sequence: TGTGCCATCCGTGGGGGTCGGGACAACCCCTATGGCTACACCTTC. It translates to CAIRGGRDNPYGYTF.

This clonotype was detected ten times or more. The chain joins TRBV30 to TRBJ1-1; tentatively, D is TRBD1 (5 bases). The CDR3 has 13 amino acids. V was trimmed by 0 bases and J by 8 bases, leaving 13 bases between them. Looked up from germline, CDR1 is GTSNPN and CDR2 is SVGIG (reference sequence). The CDR3, as DNA: TGTGCCTGGAGTGTCGGGGGATCCTCCGAAGCTTTCTTT. Translation: CAWSVGGSSEAFF.

This clonotype was observed at least ten times. The chain carries TRBV7-9 and TRBJ1-5, with D hard to call. Trimming pared 6 bases from V and 2 bases from J, leaving 17 bases between. The CDR3 totals 16 residues. Germline-derived CDR1 and CDR2 are SEHNR and FQNEAQ (reference sequence). The CDR3 DNA sequence: TGTGCCAGCAGAAAAGAGAGTCGGCAGGGCAATCAGCCCCAGCATTTT. Encoded protein: CASRKESRQGNQPQHF.

To note about this clonotype: A much larger clone sits a single nucleotide away, making a read error possible. The chain uses TRBV5-8 and TRBJ1-5; D may be TRBD1 (5 bases). Germline lookup yields CDR1 SGHTS and CDR2 YDEGEE. The CDR3 loop spans 14 amino acids. Trimming removed 10 bases at V and 7 bases at J, with 21 bases between. The CDR3 DNA follows: TGTGCCGACAGTAGGCAGTCATCGGTCCAGCCCCAGCATTTT. This gives the protein CADSRQSSVQPQHF.

This clonotype was observed a handful of times. This chain connects TRBV20-1 to TRBJ2-3; D is uncertain. The CDR3 runs to 11 residues. V lost 2 bases and J 14 bases, leaving 14 bases between the germline ends. CDR1 DFQATT and CDR2 SNEGSKA come from the germline V gene (reference sequence). CDR3 region: CSARRHTLGYF. The CDR3 DNA reads TGCAGTGCTAGACGACACACGCTGGGGTATTTT.

This clonotype was recorded at least ten times. The chain is built from TRBV6-5 and TRBJ2-7, with D possibly called TRBD1 or TRBD2 (6 bases each). There are 14 residues in the CDR3. V dropped 10 bases and J dropped 5 bases, with 21 bases sitting between them. The germline CDR1 and CDR2 sequences are MNHEY and SVGAGI. The CDR3, as DNA: TGTGCCACCCTCCGGTGGAGGGGGGACGACGAGCAGTACTTC. Its protein is CATLRWRGDDEQYF.

To note about this clonotype: One end of the junction does not line up with germline, which may come from a read error. The rearrangement uses TRBV7-2 and TRBJ2-7, with D possibly being TRBD2 (5 bases). The V gene's germline CDR1 is SGHTA and CDR2 FQGNSA. The CDR3 length is 10 residues. This chain's CDR3 is CASSSGEQCF. CDR3 coding DNA: TGTGCCAGCAGCTCCGGGGAGCAGTGCTTC.

This clonotype came up a few times. The chain uses TRBV5-5 and TRBJ2-5; D not resolved. Germline V gene lookup returns CDR1 SGHKS and CDR2 YYEKEE (reference sequence). The CDR3 is made up of 13 amino acids. Deletions cut 6 bases from V and 4 bases from J, with 13 bases between. Written as DNA, the CDR3 is TGTGCCAGCAACAAGTGGGTTGGAGAGACCCAGTACTTC. Residues: CASNKWVGETQYF.

This clonotype was seen a handful of times. Compared with germline, one end of the junction differs, possibly owing to a read error. The genes are TRBV5-3 and TRBJ2-1; 9 nucleotides match TRBD1. TRBV5-3 qualifies as an ORF whose function is uncertain. The CDR3 has 14 residues. CDR3 sequence: CASSLEDRGGEQFF. In DNA form, the CDR3 reads TGTGCCAGCAGCTTGGAGGACAGGGGAGGTGAGCAGTTCTTC.

This clonotype was found many times. The CDR3 region has the DNA TGCGCCAGCAGCTTGGTTGGCGTGGATGAGCAGTTCTTC. This translates into CASSLVGVDEQFF. The chain has TRBV5-1 and TRBJ2-1; D is unresolved. CDR1 SGHRS and CDR2 YFSETQ come from the germline V gene. V was cut by 0 bases and J by 8 bases, with 9 bases left in between. The CDR3 runs to 13 residues.

Of note for this clonotype: A much larger clonotype is one base distant, so this may be a read error. The rearrangement uses TRBV20-1 and TRBJ1-1; the D is unclear. The length of the CDR3 is 13 residues. Trimming took off 3 bases at V and 0 bases at J, with 8 bases between the two ends. CDR1 DFQATT and CDR2 SNEGSKA come from the germline V gene (reference sequence). Here the CDR3 reads CSASVGMNTEAFF. The CDR3 nucleotides are TGCAGTGCTAGTGTAGGGATGAACACTGAAGCTTTCTTT.

This clonotype was counted a few times. The chain carries TRBV10-1 and TRBJ1-6; D not certain. Trimming shortened V by 3 bases and J by 0 bases, and 6 bases separated the two germline ends. This CDR3 has 15 residues. Per the germline V gene, CDR1 is WNHNN and CDR2 is SYGVQD (reference sequence). As DNA, the CDR3 is TGCGCCAGCAGTGACGGAAGCTCCTATAATTCACCCCTCCACTTT. It translates to CASSDGSSYNSPLHF.

This clonotype appeared many times. This chain connects TRBV2 to TRBJ2-1; 7 nucleotides match TRBD1. Unmatched junction bases numbered 5, after V lost 9 bases and J lost 6 bases. The CDR3 is made up of 12 amino acids. Germline assignment: CDR1 SNHLY and CDR2 FYNNEI. CDR3: CARRQGLNEQFF. Written as DNA, the CDR3 is TGTGCCAGAAGACAGGGTCTCAATGAGCAGTTCTTC.

About this clonotype itself: This may come from a read error, since a much larger clone is one base off. The J gene is TRBJ2-3, the V gene TRBV12-3 or TRBV12-4; D may correspond to TRBD1 or TRBD2 (5 bases each). The CDR3 consists of 14 residues. The CDR3 here is CACSFLGGTDTQYF. Written as DNA, the CDR3 is TGTGCCTGCAGTTTCTTGGGGGGCACAGATACGCAGTATTTT.

This clonotype was found many times. The rearrangement joins TRBV28 to TRBJ2-1; D not resolved. Germline V CDR1 and CDR2: MDHEN, SYDVKM. The V end was cut by 5 bases, the J end by 3 bases, with 14 bases between. The CDR3 runs to 15 residues. The CDR3 DNA sequence: TGTGCCAGCAGTCCCCGACCGGAAAGCTACAATGAGCAGTTCTTC. This codes for CASSPRPESYNEQFF.

The chain links TRBV7-9 to TRBJ2-7; 7 bases align to TRBD1. The germline V gene has CDR1 SEHNR and CDR2 FQNEAQ (reference sequence). J gave up 2 bases and V 5 bases, and 6 bases lay outside the gene matches. The CDR3 is 14 amino acids. Here the CDR3 reads CASSHAGQAYEQYF. The CDR3 DNA follows: TGTGCCAGCAGCCACGCTGGACAGGCCTACGAGCAGTACTTC.

This clonotype was observed many times. The chain couples TRBV29-1 to TRBJ2-2; D is perhaps TRBD2 (5 bases). The germline CDR1 and CDR2 sequences are SQVTM and ANQGSEA. The CDR3 has 12 residues. The V end was cut by 5 bases, the J end by 7 bases, with 11 bases between. CDR3 bases: TGCAGCGTTAGCGGTTCGGGCGGGGAGCTGTTTTTT. This sequence encodes CSVSGSGGELFF.

Notes on this clonotype: A read error may be the cause here, since a much bigger clone is one base away. The V gene is TRBV6-9, the J gene TRBJ1-4; D is unresolved. V shed 8 bases and J shed 6 bases, with 16 bases lying between them. Germline V lookup: CDR1 MNHGY, CDR2 SVAAGI. This CDR3 contains 14 residues. The chain's CDR3 is CASAIRVWDEKLFF. For the CDR3, the DNA is TGTGCCAGCGCCATAAGGGTTTGGGATGAAAAACTGTTTTTT.

In regard to this clonotype: A much larger clone lies one base from this, so it may be a read error. The V call is TRBV9, the J call TRBJ1-1; D unclear. Germline V gene sequence: CDR1 SGDLS, CDR2 YYNGEE. This CDR3 is built from 13 residues. With 1 base removed from V and 4 bases from J, the gap between germline ends came to 8 bases. CDR3 bases: TGTGCCAGCAGCGTATGTGGTGGCACTGAAGCTTTCTTT. Translation gives CASSVCGGTEAFF.

V is TRBV7-9 and J is TRBJ2-2; 7 nucleotides match TRBD2. The CDR3 has 14 residues. CDR1 is SEHNR, CDR2 FQNEAQ, per germline (reference sequence). The junction had 6 bases not matched to a gene; V was cut back by 5 bases and J by 6 bases. In DNA, the CDR3 is TGTGCCAGCAGCAAAGAGGCGGGGGCCGGGGAGCTGTTTTTT. This translates into CASSKEAGAGELFF.

A note on this clonotype: A much bigger clone sits one base away, suggesting this may be a read error. CDR3 protein: CASRLVGPAEFF. The CDR3 bases are TGCGCCAGCCGCTTGGTGGGCCCGGCGGAGTTCTTC. The genes are TRBV5-1 and TRBJ2-1; D is unresolved. This CDR3 is built from 12 residues. Per the germline V gene, CDR1 is SGHRS and CDR2 is YFSETQ.

Within the sample, this clonotype is medium-sized. This chain connects TRBV29-1 to TRBJ2-3, with D maybe TRBD2 (5 bases). V lost 7 bases to trimming and J lost 1 base, with 18 bases between them. The CDR3 totals 15 residues. CDR1 and CDR2 from the germline V gene are SQVTM and ANQGSEA. The CDR3 region has the DNA TGCAGCGGTGATGACGGGGAGTTTGGCACAGATACGCAGTATTTT. It codes for CSGDDGEFGTDTQYF.

This clonotype was seen a few times. This chain uses TRBV27 with TRBJ2-7, with D perhaps assigned TRBD1 or TRBD2 (5 bases each). Germline lookup yields CDR1 MNHEY and CDR2 SMNVEV (reference sequence). The V end was cut by 7 bases, the J end by 2 bases, with 15 bases between. This CDR3 has 14 residues. The CDR3 nucleotides read TGTGCCAGCAAATACCGGGACGGGGCCTACGAGCAGTACTTC. It specifies CASKYRDGAYEQYF.

This clonotype was picked up a small number of times. The V and J genes are TRBV5-1 and TRBJ2-7; the D gene could be TRBD1 or TRBD2 (5 bases each). CDR1 and CDR2 (germline): SGHRS, YFSETQ. There are 15 residues in the CDR3. Trimming took off 2 bases at V and 0 bases at J, with 12 bases between the two ends. In nucleotides, the CDR3 is TGCGCCAGCAGCTTAAATCTCGGGACCTCCTACGAGCAGTACTTC. The encoded protein is CASSLNLGTSYEQYF.

This clonotype was picked up a small number of times. The chain joins TRBV6-2 or TRBV6-3 to TRBJ2-3; TRBD1 matches 7 bases. Germline CDR1 and CDR2: MNHEY and SVGEGT. The CDR3 has 14 residues. The ends lost 6 bases at V and 3 bases at J; junction bases unmatched: 6. The CDR3 DNA sequence: TGTGCCAGCAGCTACAGGGGTCAGACAGATACGCAGTATTTT. Its protein product is CASSYRGQTDTQYF.

This clonotype has a count of ten or more. The chain couples TRBV9 to TRBJ2-3; 11 nucleotides align to TRBD2. The CDR3 contains 19 residues. Trimming removed 3 bases from V and 2 bases from J; junction bases left unmatched: 14. The germline V gene has CDR1 SGDLS and CDR2 YYNGEE. The CDR3 sequence is CASSENPGLADYHTDTQYF. The CDR3 DNA sequence: TGTGCCAGCAGCGAAAACCCGGGACTAGCGGATTATCACACAGATACGCAGTATTTT.

This clonotype has ten or more counts. This rearrangement joins TRBV5-4 to TRBJ1-1, with D unresolved. This CDR3 is 15 amino acids long. Germline CDR1 SGHNT, CDR2 YYREEE (reference sequence). V was trimmed by 4 bases and J by 1 base, leaving 14 bases between them. CDR3 in amino acids: CASSVSGLTNTEAFF. DNA for the CDR3: TGTGCCAGCAGCGTGAGTGGTCTGACGAACACTGAAGCTTTCTTT.

This clonotype appeared a few times. The chain uses TRBV19 and TRBJ1-1, with unresolved D. CDR1 and CDR2 (germline): LNHDA, SQIVND (reference sequence). This CDR3 is 13 amino acids long. V was cut by 9 bases and J by 0 bases, with 11 bases left in between. The CDR3 region is CARLGILNTEAFF. DNA for the CDR3: TGTGCCAGGCTAGGGATCTTGAACACTGAAGCTTTCTTT.

V usage is TRBV7-9 and J usage is TRBJ1-1, with a weak D call TRBD1 (5 bases). The germline CDR1 and CDR2 sequences are SEHNR and FQNEAQ (reference sequence). The CDR3 totals 12 residues. V was pared by 5 bases and J by 7 bases, with 11 bases between. DNA for the CDR3: TGTGCCAGCAGCAAGACAGTGGGTGAAGCTTTCTTT. It is translated as CASSKTVGEAFF.